What follows are 10 T cell receptor beta chains derived from one specimen sequenced in a study of CXCR3-negative and CXCR3-positive naive CD8 T cells (dated by TCRdb to between 2019 and 2020). These reads were obtained on a NextSeq 550. The Human TCR Profiling Kit (MiLaboratory) was used to make UMI-labeled 5' RACE TRB cDNA libraries. The reads went through TCRdb reprocessing, and each CDR3 protein sequence gets one entry with no DNA. The sample has 70,000 to 100,000 distinct CDR3 sequences on record. The ten largest clones add up to over 1.5% of the sample. The sequenced sample consisted of naive CXCR3- CD8+ T cells from blood. This sample's cell subset or site label indicates: CD45RO-CCR7+CD27+CD95- naive CD8+ T cells lacking CXCR3 (TNR3-). Receptor source: a human donor in good health. Some clones in this sample may be carry-over from other donors' samples.

The chain is built from TRBV29-1 and TRBJ1-1; TCRdb indicates TRBD1, and absent DNA this call remains unverified. CDR3 length: 15 amino acids. The germline CDR1 and CDR2 sequences are SQVTM and ANQGSEA. This chain's CDR3 is CSVVGVGAMNTEAFF.

The V call is TRBV4-3, the J call TRBJ2-1; TCRdb proposes TRBD2, but this gene call is untestable without DNA. Germline loops: CDR1 LGHNA, CDR2 YSLEER. CDR3 size: 14 residues. The CDR3: CASSSQRAYNEQFF.

The V call is TRBV30, the J call TRBJ2-1; TCRdb indicates TRBD1, and absent DNA this call remains unverified. There are 14 residues in the CDR3. Per germline, CDR1 GTSNPN and CDR2 SVGIG (reference sequence). The CDR3 region is CAWSSGRGVDEQFF.

This chain uses TRBV29-1 with TRBJ2-3; there is no DNA to check the TCRdb D call of TRBD2. The CDR3 runs to 14 residues. Germline assignment: CDR1 SQVTM and CDR2 ANQGSEA. The chain's CDR3 is CSPGLAGPPDTQYF.

The V call is TRBV5-1, the J call TRBJ2-7; TCRdb's D call of TRBD1 is untestable without DNA. The CDR3 has 14 amino acids. Germline CDR1 is SGHRS and CDR2 is YFSETQ. The CDR3 here is CASSSTGGTGEQYF.

The V and J genes are TRBV7-7 and TRBJ2-3; no DNA is available, so the TRBD1 call from TCRdb remains unchecked. This CDR3 has 13 residues. In germline, CDR1 is SSHAT, CDR2 FNYEAQ (reference sequence). CDR3 sequence reads: CASSWGQRGTQYF.

This sequence joins TRBV7-3 and TRBJ2-1; lacking DNA, the TRBD1 call made by TCRdb goes unchecked. Looked up from germline, CDR1 is SGHTA and CDR2 is FQGTGA. The CDR3 runs to 13 residues. The chain's CDR3 is CASSFGGGDEQFF.

The chain couples TRBV29-1 to TRBJ2-7. Germline values: CDR1 SQVTM, CDR2 ANQGSEA. This CDR3 has 12 residues. The CDR3 spells CSVVLPNYEQYF.

The chain couples TRBV2 to TRBJ2-1; the D call from TCRdb, TRBD2, cannot be confirmed without DNA. CDR3 size: 16 residues. The germline V gene has CDR1 SNHLY and CDR2 FYNNEI. The CDR3: CARRGKTSGVYDEQFF.

J is TRBJ2-7 and V is TRBV25-1; TCRdb names TRBD1, which stays unverified in the absence of DNA. The germline gives CDR1 MGHDK, CDR2 SYGVNS. There are 14 residues in the CDR3. The CDR3 spells CASRRDRGPYEQYF.